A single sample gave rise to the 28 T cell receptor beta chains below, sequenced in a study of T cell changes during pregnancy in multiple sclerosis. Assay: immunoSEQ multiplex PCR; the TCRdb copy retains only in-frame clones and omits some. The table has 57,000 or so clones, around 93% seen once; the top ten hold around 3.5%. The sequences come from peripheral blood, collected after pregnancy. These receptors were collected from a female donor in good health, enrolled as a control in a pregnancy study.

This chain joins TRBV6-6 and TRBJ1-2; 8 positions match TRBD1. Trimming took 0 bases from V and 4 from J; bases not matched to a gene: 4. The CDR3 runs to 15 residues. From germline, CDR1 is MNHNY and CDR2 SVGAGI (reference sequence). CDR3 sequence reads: CASSYSGTGVYGYTF. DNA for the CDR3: TGTGCCAGCAGTTACTCCGGGACAGGAGTCTATGGCTACACCTTC.

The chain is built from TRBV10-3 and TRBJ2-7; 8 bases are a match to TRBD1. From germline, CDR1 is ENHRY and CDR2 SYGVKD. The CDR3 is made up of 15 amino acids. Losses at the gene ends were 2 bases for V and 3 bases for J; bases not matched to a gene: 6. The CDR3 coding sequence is TGTGCCATCAGTGAGGGCAGGGGGCAGGACTACGAGCAGTACTTC. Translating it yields CAISEGRGQDYEQYF.

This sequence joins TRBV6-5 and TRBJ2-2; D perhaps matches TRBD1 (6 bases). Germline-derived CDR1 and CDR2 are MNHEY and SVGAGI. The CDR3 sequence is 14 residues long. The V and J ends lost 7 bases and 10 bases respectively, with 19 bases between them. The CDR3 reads CASKPFTGTPELFF. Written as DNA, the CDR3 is TGTGCCAGCAAGCCTTTTACAGGGACCCCGGAGCTGTTTTTT.

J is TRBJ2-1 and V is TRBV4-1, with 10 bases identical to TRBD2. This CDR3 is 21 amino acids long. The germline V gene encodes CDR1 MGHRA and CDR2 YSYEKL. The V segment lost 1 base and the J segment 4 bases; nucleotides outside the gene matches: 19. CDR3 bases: TGCGCCAGCAGCCAAGTTTCCGGGGGGAAAGCGGGAGGGCCGGGTTACAATGAGCAGTTCTTC. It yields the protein CASSQVSGGKAGGPGYNEQFF.

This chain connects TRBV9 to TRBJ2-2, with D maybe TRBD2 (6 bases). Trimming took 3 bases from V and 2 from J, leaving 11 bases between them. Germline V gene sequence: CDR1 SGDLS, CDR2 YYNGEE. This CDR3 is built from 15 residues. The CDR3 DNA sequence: TGTGCCAGCAGCGGGGGGGAGGCTAACACCGGGGAGCTGTTTTTT. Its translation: CASSGGEANTGELFF.

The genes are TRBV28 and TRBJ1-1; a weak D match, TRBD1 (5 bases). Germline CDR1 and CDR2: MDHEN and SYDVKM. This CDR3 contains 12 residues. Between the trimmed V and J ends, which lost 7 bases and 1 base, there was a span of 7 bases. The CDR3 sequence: CASTRGNTEAFF. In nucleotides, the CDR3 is TGTGCCAGCACTAGGGGGAACACTGAAGCTTTCTTT. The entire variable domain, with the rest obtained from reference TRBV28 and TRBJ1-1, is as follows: DVKVTQSSRYLVKRTGEKVFLECVQDMDHENMFWYRQDPGLGLRLIYFSYDVKMKEKGDIPEGYSVSREKKERFSLILESASTNQTSMYLCASTRGNTEAFFGQGTRLTVV.

CDR3 nucleotide sequence: TGTGCCAGCTCACCACCTTTCCCTAGCGGTAACAATGAGCAGTTCTTC. This encodes CASSPPFPSGNNEQFF. This chain joins TRBV18 and TRBJ2-1; 7 bases agree with TRBD2. V gave up 0 bases and J gave up 5 bases; unmatched junction bases: 7. This CDR3 contains 16 residues. Germline-derived CDR1 and CDR2 are KGHSH and LQKENI.

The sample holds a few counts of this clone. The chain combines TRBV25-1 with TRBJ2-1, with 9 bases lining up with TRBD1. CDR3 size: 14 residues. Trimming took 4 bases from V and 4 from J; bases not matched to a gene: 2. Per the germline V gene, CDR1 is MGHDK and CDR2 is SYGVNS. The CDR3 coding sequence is TGTGCCAGCAGTGGGGACAGGGTTTACAATGAGCAGTTCTTC. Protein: CASSGDRVYNEQFF.

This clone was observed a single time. The CDR3, as DNA: TGTGCCAGCAGCTTGGCGGGCTCCTACGAGCAGTACTTC. It translates to CASSLAGSYEQYF. The chain joins TRBV7-2 to TRBJ2-7; D may be TRBD2 (5 bases). Germline CDR1 reads SGHTA; CDR2 reads FQGNSA. The CDR3 sequence is 13 residues long. Between the trimmed V and J ends, which lost 3 bases and 0 bases, there was a span of 6 bases.

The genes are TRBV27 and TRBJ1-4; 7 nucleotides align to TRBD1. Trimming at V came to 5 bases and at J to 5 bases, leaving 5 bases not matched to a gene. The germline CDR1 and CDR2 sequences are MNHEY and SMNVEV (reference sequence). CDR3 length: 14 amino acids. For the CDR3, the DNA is TGTGCCAGCAGTCAGACAGGGCGGAATGAAAAACTGTTTTTT. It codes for CASSQTGRNEKLFF.

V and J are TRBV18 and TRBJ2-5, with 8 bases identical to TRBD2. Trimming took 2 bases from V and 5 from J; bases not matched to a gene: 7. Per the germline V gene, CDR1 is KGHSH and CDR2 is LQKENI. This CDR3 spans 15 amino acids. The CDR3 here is CASSPYSGAGETQYF. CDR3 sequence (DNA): TGTGCCAGCTCACCATATAGCGGGGCTGGGGAGACCCAGTACTTC.

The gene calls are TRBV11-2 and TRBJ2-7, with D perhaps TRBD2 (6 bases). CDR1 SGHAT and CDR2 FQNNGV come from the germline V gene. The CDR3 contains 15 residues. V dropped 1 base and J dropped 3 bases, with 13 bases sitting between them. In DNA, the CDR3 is TGTGCCAGCAGCTTAGGGCGGGGCCCTCACTACGAGCAGTACTTC. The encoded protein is CASSLGRGPHYEQYF.

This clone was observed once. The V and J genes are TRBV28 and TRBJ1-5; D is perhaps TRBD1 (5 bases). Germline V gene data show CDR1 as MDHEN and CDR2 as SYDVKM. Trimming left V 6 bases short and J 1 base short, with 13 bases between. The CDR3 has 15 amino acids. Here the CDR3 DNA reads TGTGCCAGCAGGAAAACAGGAGTAAGCAATCAGCCCCAGCATTTT. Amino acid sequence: CASRKTGVSNQPQHF. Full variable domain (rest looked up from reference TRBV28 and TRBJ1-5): DVKVTQSSRYLVKRTGEKVFLECVQDMDHENMFWYRQDPGLGLRLIYFSYDVKMKEKGDIPEGYSVSREKKERFSLILESASTNQTSMYLCASRKTGVSNQPQHFGDGTRLSIL.

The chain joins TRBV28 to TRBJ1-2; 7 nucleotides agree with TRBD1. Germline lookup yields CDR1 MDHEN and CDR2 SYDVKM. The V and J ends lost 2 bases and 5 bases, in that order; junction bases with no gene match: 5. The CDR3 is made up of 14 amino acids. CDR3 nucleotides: TGTGCCAGCAGTTTAGGGGACAGATTATATGGCTACACCTTC. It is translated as CASSLGDRLYGYTF.

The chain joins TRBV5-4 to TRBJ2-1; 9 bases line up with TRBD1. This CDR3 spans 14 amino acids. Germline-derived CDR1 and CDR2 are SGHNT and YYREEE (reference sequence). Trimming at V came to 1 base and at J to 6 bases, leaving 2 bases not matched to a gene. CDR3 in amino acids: CASSLTTGGNEQFF. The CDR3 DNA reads TGTGCCAGCAGCTTGACGACAGGGGGCAATGAGCAGTTCTTC.

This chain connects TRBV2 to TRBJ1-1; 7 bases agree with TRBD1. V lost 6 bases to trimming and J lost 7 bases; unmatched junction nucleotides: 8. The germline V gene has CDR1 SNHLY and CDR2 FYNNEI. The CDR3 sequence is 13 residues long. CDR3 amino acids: CASRSEGAGEAFF. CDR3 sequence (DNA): TGTGCCAGCAGATCTGAGGGGGCTGGTGAAGCTTTCTTT.

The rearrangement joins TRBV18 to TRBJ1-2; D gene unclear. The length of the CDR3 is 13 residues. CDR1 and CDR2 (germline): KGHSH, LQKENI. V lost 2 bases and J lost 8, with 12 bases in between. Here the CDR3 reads CASSPEKTEGYTF. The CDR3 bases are TGTGCCAGCTCACCAGAAAAGACGGAGGGCTACACCTTC. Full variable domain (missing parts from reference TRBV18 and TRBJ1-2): NAGVMQNPRHLVRRRGQEARLRCSPMKGHSHVYWYRQLPEEGLKFMVYLQKENIIDESGMPKERFSAEFPKEGPSILRIQQVVRGDSAAYFCASSPEKTEGYTFGSGTRLTVV.

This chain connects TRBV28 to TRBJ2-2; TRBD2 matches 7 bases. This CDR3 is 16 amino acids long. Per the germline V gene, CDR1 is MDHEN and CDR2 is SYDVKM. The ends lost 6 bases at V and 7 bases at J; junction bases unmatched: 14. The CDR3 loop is CASSEPLTSSVGELFF. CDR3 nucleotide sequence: TGTGCCAGCAGCGAGCCGCTGACTAGCTCGGTCGGGGAGCTGTTTTTT. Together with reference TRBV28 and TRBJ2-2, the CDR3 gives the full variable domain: DVKVTQSSRYLVKRTGEKVFLECVQDMDHENMFWYRQDPGLGLRLIYFSYDVKMKEKGDIPEGYSVSREKKERFSLILESASTNQTSMYLCASSEPLTSSVGELFFGEGSRLTVL.

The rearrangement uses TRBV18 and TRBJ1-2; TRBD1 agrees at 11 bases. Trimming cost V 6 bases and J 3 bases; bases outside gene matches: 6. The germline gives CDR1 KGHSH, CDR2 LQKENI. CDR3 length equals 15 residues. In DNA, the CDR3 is TGTGCCAGCTCGCCTCCGGGACAGGGGGACTATGGCTACACCTTC. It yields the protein CASSPPGQGDYGYTF.

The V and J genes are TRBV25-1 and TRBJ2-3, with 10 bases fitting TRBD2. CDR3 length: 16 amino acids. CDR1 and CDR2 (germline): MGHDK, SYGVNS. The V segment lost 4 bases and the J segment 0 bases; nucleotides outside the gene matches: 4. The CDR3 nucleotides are TGTGCCAGCAGTGGGACTAGCGGTAGGAGCACAGATACGCAGTATTTT. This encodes CASSGTSGRSTDTQYF.

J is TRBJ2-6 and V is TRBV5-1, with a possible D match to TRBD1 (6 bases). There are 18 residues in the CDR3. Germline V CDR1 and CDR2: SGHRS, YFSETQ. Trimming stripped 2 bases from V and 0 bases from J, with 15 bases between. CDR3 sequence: CASSFTGFHGSGANVLTF. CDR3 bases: TGCGCCAGCAGCTTTACAGGGTTCCATGGCTCTGGGGCCAACGTCCTGACTTTC.

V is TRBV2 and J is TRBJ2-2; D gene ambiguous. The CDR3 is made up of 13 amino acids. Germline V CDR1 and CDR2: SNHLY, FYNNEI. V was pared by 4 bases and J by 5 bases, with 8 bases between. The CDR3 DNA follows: TGTGCCAGCAGTGCCGAGCATACCGGGGAGCTGTTTTTT. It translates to CASSAEHTGELFF.

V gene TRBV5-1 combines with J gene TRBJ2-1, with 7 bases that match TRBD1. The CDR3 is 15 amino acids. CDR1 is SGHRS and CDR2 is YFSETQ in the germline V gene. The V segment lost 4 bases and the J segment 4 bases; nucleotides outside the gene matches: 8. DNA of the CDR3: TGCGCCAGCAGCGCCCCCGGGACAGTTTACAATGAGCAGTTCTTC. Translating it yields CASSAPGTVYNEQFF.

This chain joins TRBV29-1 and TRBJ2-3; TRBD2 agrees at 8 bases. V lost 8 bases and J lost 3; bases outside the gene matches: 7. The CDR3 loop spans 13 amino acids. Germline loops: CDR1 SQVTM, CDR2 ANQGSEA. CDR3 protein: CSSGTRKTDTQYF. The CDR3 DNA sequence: TGCAGCTCTGGGACTAGAAAAACAGATACGCAGTATTTT.

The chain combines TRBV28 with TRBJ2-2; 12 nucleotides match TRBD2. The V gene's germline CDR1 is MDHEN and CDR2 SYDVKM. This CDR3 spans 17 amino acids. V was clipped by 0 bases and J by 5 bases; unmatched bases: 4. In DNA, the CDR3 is TGTGCCAGCAGTTTATGGACTAGCGGGAGAAAAACCGGGGAGCTGTTTTTT. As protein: CASSLWTSGRKTGELFF.

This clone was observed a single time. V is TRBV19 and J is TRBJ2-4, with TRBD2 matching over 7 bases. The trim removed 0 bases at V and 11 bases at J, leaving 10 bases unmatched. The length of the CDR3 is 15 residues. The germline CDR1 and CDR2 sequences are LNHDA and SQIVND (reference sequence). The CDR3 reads CASSIDHPSGGLQYF. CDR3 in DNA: TGTGCCAGTAGTATAGATCATCCTAGCGGAGGACTTCAGTACTTC.

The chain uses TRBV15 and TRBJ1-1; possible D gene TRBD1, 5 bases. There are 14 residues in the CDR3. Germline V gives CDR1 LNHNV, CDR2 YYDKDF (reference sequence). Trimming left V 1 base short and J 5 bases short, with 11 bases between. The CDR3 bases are TGTGCCACCAGCAGAGTTGGGGGGGGAACTGAAGCTTTCTTT. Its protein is CATSRVGGGTEAFF.

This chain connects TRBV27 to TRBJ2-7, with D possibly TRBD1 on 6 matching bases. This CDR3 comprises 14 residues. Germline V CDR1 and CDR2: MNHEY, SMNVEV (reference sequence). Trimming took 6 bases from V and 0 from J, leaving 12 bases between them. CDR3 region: CASSRQASSYEQYF. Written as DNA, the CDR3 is TGTGCCAGCAGCCGACAGGCCTCCTCCTACGAGCAGTACTTC.